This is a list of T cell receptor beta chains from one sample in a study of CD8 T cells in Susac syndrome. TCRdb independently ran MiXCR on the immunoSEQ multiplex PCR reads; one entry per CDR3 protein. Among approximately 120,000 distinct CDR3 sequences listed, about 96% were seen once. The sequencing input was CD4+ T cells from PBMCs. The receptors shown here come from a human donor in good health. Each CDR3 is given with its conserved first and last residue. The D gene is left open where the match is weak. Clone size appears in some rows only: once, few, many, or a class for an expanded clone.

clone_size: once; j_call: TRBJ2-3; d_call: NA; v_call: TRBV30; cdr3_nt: TGTGCCTGGAGTCTATCAGATACGCAGTATTTT; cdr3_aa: CAWSLSDTQYF
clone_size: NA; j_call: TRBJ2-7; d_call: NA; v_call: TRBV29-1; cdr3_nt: TGCAGCGTTCTACGGAGCTCCTACGAGCAGTACTTC; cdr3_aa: CSVLRSSYEQYF
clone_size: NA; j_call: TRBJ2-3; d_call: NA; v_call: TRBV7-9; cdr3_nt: TGTGCCAGCAGCTTAGATTTCGATACGCAGTATTTT; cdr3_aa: CASSLDFDTQYF
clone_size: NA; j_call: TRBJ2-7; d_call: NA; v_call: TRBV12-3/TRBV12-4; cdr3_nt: TGTGCCAGCACGATGAGTCACTACGAGCAGTACTTC; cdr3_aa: CASTMSHYEQYF
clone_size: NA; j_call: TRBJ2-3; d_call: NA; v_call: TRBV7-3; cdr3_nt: TGTGCCAGCAGCTTATCCGGGGCCGCCACAGATACGCAGTATTTT; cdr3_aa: CASSLSGAATDTQYF
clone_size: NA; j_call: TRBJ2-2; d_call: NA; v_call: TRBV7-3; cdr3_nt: TGTGCCAGCAGCTTAGGCACCCACCGCACCGGGGAGCTGTTTTTT; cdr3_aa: CASSLGTHRTGELFF
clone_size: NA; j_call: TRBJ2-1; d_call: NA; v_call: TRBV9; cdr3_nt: TGTGCCAGCAGCGTAGAACGGTCCACCTACAATGAGCAGTTCTTC; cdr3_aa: CASSVERSTYNEQFF
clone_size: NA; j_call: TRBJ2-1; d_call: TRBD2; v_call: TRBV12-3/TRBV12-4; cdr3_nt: TGTGCCAGCAGTTTGCTAGCGGGAGCTAGTGAGCAGTTCTTC; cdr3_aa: CASSLLAGASEQFF
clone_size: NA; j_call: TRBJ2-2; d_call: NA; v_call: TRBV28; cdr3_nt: TGTGCCAGCAATCGGGGGTTGAACACCGGGGAGCTGTTTTTT; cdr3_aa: CASNRGLNTGELFF
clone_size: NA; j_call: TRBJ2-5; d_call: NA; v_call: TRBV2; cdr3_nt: TGTGCCAGCAGTGGGCTCTCCAGCGGAGAGACCCAGTACTTC; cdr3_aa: CASSGLSSGETQYF
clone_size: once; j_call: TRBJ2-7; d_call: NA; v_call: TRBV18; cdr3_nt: TGTGCCAGCTCACCAGCGGGACAGCCCAACTACGAGCAGTACTTC; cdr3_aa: CASSPAGQPNYEQYF
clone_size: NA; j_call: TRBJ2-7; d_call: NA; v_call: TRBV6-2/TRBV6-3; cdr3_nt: TGTGCCAGCAGCCAATCGAGCGAGCAGTACTTC; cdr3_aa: CASSQSSEQYF
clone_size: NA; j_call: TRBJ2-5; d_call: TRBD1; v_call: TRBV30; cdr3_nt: TGTGCCTGGAGTAGACAGGGAGAGACCCAGTACTTC; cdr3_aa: CAWSRQGETQYF
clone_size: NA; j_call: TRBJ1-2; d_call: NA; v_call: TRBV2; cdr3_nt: TGTGCCACAGAAGGTCAGGCGAGTGGGTGGGGCTACACCTTC; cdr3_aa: CATEGQASGWGYTF
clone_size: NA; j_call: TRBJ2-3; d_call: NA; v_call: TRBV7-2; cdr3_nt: TGTGCCAGCAGCCAGGGTTTTACGCAGTATTTT; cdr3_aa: CASSQGFTQYF
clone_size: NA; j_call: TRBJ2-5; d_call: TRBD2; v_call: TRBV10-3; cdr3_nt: TGTGCCATCAGTGATTCCGGGACTAGCGGGAGAGAGACCCAGTACTTC; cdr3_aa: CAISDSGTSGRETQYF
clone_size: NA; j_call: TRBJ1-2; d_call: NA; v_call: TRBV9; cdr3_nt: TGTGCCAGCAGCCCCCAACAGGGTACCTATGGCTACACCTTC; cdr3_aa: CASSPQQGTYGYTF
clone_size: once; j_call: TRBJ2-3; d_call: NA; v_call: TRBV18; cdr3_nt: TGTGCCAGCTCACCAAGTCTGGCCGGGAGTACAGATACGCAGTATTTT; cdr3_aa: CASSPSLAGSTDTQYF
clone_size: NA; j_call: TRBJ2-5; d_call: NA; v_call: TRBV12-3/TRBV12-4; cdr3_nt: TGTGCCAGCAGACTCTCCGGGGCGAGGGAGACCCAGTACTTC; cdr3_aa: CASRLSGARETQYF
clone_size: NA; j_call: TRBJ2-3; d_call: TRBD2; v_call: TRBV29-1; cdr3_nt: TGCAGCGGCCGCTCTAGCGGGGGCACAGATACGCAGTATTTT; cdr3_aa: CSGRSSGGTDTQYF
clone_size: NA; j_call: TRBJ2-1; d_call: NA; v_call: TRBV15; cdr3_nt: TGTGCCACCAGCAGAAGGACATCCTTGGGAAATGAGCAGTTCTTC; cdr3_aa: CATSRRTSLGNEQFF
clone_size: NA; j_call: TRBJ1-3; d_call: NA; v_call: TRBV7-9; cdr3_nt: TGTGCCAGCAGCTTAGCCGGAGTCTCTGGAAACACCATATATTTT; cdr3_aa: CASSLAGVSGNTIYF
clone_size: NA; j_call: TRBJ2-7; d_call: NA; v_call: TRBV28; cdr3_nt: TGTGCCAGCAGGGGACTTACCTACGAGCAGTACTTC; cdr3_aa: CASRGLTYEQYF
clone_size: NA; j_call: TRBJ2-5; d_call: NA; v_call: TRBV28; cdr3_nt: TGTGCCAGCAGTGACAAGAAAGAGACCCAGTACTTC; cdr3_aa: CASSDKKETQYF